Detailed here is one T cell receptor beta chain. As yet, its antigen is unknown. The CDR3 loop spans 13 amino acids. The V gene's germline CDR1 is SNHLY and CDR2 FYNNEI. V was cut by 3 bases and J by 2 bases, with 7 bases left in between. This sample is part of a study of TIL therapy for anti-PD-1-resistant metastatic lung cancer. Study at large: Most patients had lung adenocarcinoma.

The study's findings and limits: Treatment-naive, never-smoker and oncogene-addicted patients were overrepresented in this highly selected cohort.

Sequencing used immunoSEQ v3. Produced via immunoSEQ multiplex PCR; TCRdb's table is partial and in-frame only. The sample holds about 12,000 clones, about 54% seen once. This sample's time point: pre-treatment sample, taken before nivolumab and TIL therapy. Most excised metastases sampled were pleural nodules or supraclavicular lymph nodes. Patients were adults with stage 4 NSCLC. The sequenced sample was tumor tissue, obtained at baseline. This clonotype originated in a person between 30 and 80 years old with non-small cell lung cancer. The gene calls are TRBV2 and TRBJ1-2, with D possibly being TRBD1 (5 bases). The CDR3 DNA is TGTGCCAGCAGTGACCGGGGGAACTATGGCTACACCTTC. Protein product: CASSDRGNYGYTF.